This T cell receptor (beta chain) was documented in a study of a mutant IDH1 vaccine in newly diagnosed glioma. Across the study: Vaccination began 4-6 weeks post radiotherapy alone, or with temozolomide cycles.

Germline CDR1 KGHSH, CDR2 LQKENI. This CDR3 contains 15 residues. The V end was cut by 2 bases, the J end by 8 bases, with 18 bases between. Described time point: week 35, safety follow-up. Each dose delivered 300 ug of mutant IDH1 20-mer peptide subcutaneously with imiquimod. Here immunoSEQ multiplex PCR was the method, and the copy in TCRdb shows in-frame clones only, minus some. The top ten hold 4.7% of the sample, which has tens of thousands of clones, 74% seen once. There are a few counts of this clone. No antigen is known for it. Specimen: PBMCs, collected from a glioma patient whose treatment included an IDH1 peptide vaccine. The chain combines TRBV18 with TRBJ1-2; tentative D call: TRBD1 (5 bases). This sequence was found in a man in his fifties with glioma. The CDR3 loop is CASSPGAQGPGGYTF. In nucleotides, the CDR3 is TGTGCCAGCTCACCAGGGGCGCAGGGACCCGGAGGCTACACCTTC.